The T cell receptor (beta chain) described here comes from a study of T-cell memory formation after mild COVID-19. Libraries for TCRalpha and TCRbeta carried sample barcodes and unique molecular identifiers via 5'RACE. Each CDR3 protein gets one entry after TCRdb re-called the 5' RACE reads with MiXCR. The sample has fewer than 550,000 distinct CDR3 sequences, around 18% seen once. This clonotype was observed a handful of times. Its antigen remains unknown. Per the germline V gene, CDR1 is ENHRY and CDR2 is SYGVKD. Trimming at V came to 6 bases and at J to 3 bases, leaving 7 bases not matched to a gene. The CDR3 is made up of 14 amino acids. Study-level findings and limits: Prior to infection, memory already included some responding clones, suggesting cross-reactive memory joined. Contracting clones from day 15 to 85 had balanced CD4/CD8; later expanders favoured CD4+. The main location of contracting CD4+ clones was CM and EM, and that of contracting CD8+ clones was EMRA.

The J gene is TRBJ2-7, the V gene TRBV10-3, with 8 bases identical to TRBD1. The sample consisted of PBMCs or a T cell subset sorted from them (not recorded which). The TCR comes from an adult woman who had mild COVID-19 (a few samples of this study predate the infection). Cell type and time point are not known. For the CDR3, the DNA is TGTGCCATCAGGGATGACAGGGGTGGCTACGAGCAGTACTTC. Its protein product is CAIRDDRGGYEQYF.